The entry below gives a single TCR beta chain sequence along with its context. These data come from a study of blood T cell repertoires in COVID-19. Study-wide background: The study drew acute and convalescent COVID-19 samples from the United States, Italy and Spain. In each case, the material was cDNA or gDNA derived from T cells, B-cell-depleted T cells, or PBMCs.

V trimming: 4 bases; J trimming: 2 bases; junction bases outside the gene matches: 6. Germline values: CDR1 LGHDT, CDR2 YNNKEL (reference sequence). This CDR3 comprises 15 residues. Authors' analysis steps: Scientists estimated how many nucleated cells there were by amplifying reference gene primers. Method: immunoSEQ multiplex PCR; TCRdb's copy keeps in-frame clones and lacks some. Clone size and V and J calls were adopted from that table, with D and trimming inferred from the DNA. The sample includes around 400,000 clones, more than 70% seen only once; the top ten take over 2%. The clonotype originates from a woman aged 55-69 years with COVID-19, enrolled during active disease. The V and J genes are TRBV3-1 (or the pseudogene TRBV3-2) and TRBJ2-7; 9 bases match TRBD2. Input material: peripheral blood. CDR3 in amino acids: CASSPPASGTYEQYF. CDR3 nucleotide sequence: TGTGCCAGCAGCCCCCCGGCTAGCGGGACCTACGAGCAGTACTTC.